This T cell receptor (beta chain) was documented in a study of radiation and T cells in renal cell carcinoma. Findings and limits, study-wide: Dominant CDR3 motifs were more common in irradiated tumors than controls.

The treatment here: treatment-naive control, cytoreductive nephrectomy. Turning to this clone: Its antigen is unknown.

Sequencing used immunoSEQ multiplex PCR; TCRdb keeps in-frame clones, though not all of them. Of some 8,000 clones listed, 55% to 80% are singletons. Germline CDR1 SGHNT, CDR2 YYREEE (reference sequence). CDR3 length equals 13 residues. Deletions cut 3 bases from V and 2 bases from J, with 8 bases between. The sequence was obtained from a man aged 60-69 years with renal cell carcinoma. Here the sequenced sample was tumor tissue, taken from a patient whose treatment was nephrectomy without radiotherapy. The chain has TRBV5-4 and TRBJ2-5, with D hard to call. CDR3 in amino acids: CASSWTRQETQYF. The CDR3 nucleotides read TGTGCCAGCAGCTGGACGCGGCAAGAGACCCAGTACTTC.